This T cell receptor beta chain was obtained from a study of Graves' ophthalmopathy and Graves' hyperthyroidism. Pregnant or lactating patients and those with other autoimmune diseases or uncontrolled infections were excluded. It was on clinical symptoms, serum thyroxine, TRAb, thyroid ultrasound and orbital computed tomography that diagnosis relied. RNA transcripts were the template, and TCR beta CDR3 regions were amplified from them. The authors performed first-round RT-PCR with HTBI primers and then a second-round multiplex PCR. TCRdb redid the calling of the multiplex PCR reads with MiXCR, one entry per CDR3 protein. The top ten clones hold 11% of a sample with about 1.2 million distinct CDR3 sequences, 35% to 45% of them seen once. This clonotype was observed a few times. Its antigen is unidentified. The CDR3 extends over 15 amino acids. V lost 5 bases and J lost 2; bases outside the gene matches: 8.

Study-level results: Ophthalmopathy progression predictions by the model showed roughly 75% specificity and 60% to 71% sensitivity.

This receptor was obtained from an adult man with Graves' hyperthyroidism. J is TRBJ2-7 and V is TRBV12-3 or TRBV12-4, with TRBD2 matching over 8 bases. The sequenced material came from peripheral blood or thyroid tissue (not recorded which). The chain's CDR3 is CASSTWRGDPYEQYF. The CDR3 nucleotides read TGTGCCAGCAGTACCTGGCGGGGGGATCCCTACGAGCAGTACTTC.